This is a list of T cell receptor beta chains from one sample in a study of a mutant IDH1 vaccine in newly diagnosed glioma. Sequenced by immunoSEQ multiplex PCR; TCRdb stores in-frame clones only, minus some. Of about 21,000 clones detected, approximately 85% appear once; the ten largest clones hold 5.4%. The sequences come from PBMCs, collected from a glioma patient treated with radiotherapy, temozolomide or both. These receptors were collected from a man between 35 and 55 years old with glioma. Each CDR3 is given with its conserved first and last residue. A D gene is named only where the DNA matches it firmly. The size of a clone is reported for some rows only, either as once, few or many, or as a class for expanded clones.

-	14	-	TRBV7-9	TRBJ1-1	TGTGCCAGCAGCTTTTCGGGGATGAACACTGAAGCTTTCTTT	CASSFSGMNTEAFF
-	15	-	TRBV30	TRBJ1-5	TGTGCCTGGAGTAACGGGGGCGAAGGCAATCAGCCCCAGCATTTT	CAWSNGGEGNQPQHF
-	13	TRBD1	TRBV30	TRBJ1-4	TGTGCCTGCCTAGGGGGCCTTAATGAAAAACTGTTTTTT	CACLGGLNEKLFF
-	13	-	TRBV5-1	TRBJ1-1	TGCGCCAGCAGCTTGATGCTGAACACTGAAGCTTTCTTT	CASSLMLNTEAFF
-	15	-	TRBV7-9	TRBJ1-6	TGTGCCAGCAGCTTCGGGGAGGGGCGAAATTCACCCCTCCACTTT	CASSFGEGRNSPLHF
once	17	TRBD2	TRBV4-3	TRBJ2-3	TGCGCCAGCAGCCAAGATCTCGCGGGAGGGAGCACAGATACGCAGTATTTT	CASSQDLAGGSTDTQYF
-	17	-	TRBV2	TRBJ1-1	TGTGCCAGCAGTGAAGGTATTTGGGGACTGAGAAACACTGAAGCTTTCTTT	CASSEGIWGLRNTEAFF
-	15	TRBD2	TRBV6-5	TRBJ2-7	TGTGCCAGCAGACCGGGACTAGCGGGAACATACGAGCAGTACTTC	CASRPGLAGTYEQYF
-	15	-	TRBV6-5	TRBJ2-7	TGTGCCAGCAGTTATGGGGGCCCTAGCTCCTACGAGCAGTACTTC	CASSYGGPSSYEQYF
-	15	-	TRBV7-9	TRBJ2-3	TGTGCCAGCAGCCAAACTAGCATTGGCACAGATACGCAGTATTTT	CASSQTSIGTDTQYF
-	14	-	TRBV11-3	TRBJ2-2	TGTGCCAGCAGCTTAGTCGGGATGTCCGGGGAGCTGTTTTTT	CASSLVGMSGELFF
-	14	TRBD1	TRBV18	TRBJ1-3	TGTGCCAGCTCCCCCTCCGGGACAGGGGACACCATATATTTT	CASSPSGTGDTIYF
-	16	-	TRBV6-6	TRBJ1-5	TGTGCCAGCAGTTATAAAGGGTCTTATAGCAATCAGCCCCAGCATTTT	CASSYKGSYSNQPQHF
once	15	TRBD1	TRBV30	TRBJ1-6	TGTGCCTGGAGTGTACTCAGGGGGCTCAATTCACCCCTCCACTTT	CAWSVLRGLNSPLHF
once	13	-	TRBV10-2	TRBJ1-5	TGCGCCAGCAGTCCGTATAGCAATCAGCCCCAGCATTTT	CASSPYSNQPQHF
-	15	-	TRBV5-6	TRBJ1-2	TGTGCCAGCAGCTTGTGGCGATCCCCGCGGGAGGGCTACACCTTC	CASSLWRSPREGYTF
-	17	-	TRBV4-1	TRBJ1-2	TGCGCCAGCAGCCACCCCCCCTGGGGGGAAGCTAACTATGGCTACACCTTC	CASSHPPWGEANYGYTF
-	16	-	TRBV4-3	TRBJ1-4	TGCGCCAGCAGCCAAGATGAAGGGATACCTAATGAAAAACTGTTTTTT	CASSQDEGIPNEKLFF
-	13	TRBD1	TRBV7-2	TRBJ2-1	TGTGCCAGCCAACAGGGGGCGCAAAGTGAGCAGTTCTTC	CASQQGAQSEQFF
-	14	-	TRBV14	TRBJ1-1	TGTGCCAGCAGCCAGGATACGGGGAGAGGTGAAGCTTTCTTT	CASSQDTGRGEAFF
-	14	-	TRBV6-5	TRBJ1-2	TGTGCCAGCAGTGAAGGACGCCGGTACTATGGCTACACCTTC	CASSEGRRYYGYTF
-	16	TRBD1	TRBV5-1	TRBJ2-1	TGCGCCAGCACCTCCCGCCCCGGGACAGGAAACAATGAGCAGTTCTTC	CASTSRPGTGNNEQFF
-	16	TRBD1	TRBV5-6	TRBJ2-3	TGTGCCAGCAGCTGGGACAGGGGAGGAGGCACAGATACGCAGTATTTT	CASSWDRGGGTDTQYF
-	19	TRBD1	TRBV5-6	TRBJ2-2	TGTGCCAGCAGCGACGAGGGACAGGGGAGACGGACCAACACCGGGGAGCTGTTTTTT	CASSDEGQGRRTNTGELFF
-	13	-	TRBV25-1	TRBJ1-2	TGTGCCAGCAGTGAATACGGCGGGGACGGCTACACCTTC	CASSEYGGDGYTF
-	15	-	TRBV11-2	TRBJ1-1	TGTGCCAGCAGCCAGAGCACGGGGGTGAACACTGAAGCTTTCTTT	CASSQSTGVNTEAFF
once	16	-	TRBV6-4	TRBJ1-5	TGTGCCAGCAGTGTGGGGGCTGGAGGGGGTAATCAGCCCCAGCATTTT	CASSVGAGGGNQPQHF
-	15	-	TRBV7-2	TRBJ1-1	TGTGCCAGCAGCTATGGAGGGGGGGCGAACACTGAAGCTTTCTTT	CASSYGGGANTEAFF
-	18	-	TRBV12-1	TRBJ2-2	TGTGCCAGCCACCTGACTATCAGGGAGCGAACGAACACCGGGGAGCTGTTTTTT	CASHLTIRERTNTGELFF
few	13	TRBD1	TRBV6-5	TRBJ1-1	TGTGCCAGCAGTGGGAGGACAGGGGTTGAAGCTTTCTTT	CASSGRTGVEAFF
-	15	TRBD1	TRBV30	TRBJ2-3	TGTGCCTGGAGTGTACTGGCAGGGGGCCGAGATACGCAGTATTTT	CAWSVLAGGRDTQYF
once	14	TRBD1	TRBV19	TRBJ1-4	TGTGCCAGTAGTATTTACGGGACAGTTGAAAAACTGTTTTTT	CASSIYGTVEKLFF
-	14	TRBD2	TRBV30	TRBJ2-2	TGTGCCTGGGGTAGCGGGGGGGAAACCGGGGAGCTGTTTTTT	CAWGSGGETGELFF
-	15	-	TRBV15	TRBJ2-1	TGTGCCACCAGCAGAGTTCTGACCGGAGCCGGTGAGCAGTTCTTC	CATSRVLTGAGEQFF
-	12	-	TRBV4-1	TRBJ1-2	TGCGCCAGCAGCTGGGGCAACTATGGCTACACCTTC	CASSWGNYGYTF
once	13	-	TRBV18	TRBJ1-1	TGTGCCAGCTCCGCTTCGTCAGGGGCCGGGGCTTTCTTT	CASSASSGAGAFF
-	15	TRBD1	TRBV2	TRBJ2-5	TGTGCCAGCACCTTGACAGGGCCTGGAGTAGAGACCCAGTACTTC	CASTLTGPGVETQYF
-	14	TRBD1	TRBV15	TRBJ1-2	TGTGCCACCAGTTGGGACAGGGGTCCGGATGGCTACACCTTC	CATSWDRGPDGYTF
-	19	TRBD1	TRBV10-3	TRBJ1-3	TGTGCCATCAGAGGGGCAGGTGGGGGACAGTTACTCTCTGGAAACACCATATATTTT	CAIRGAGGGQLLSGNTIYF
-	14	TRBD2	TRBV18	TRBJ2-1	TGTGCCAGCTCCCCCCTAGCGGGACGCTCTGAGCAGTTCTTC	CASSPLAGRSEQFF
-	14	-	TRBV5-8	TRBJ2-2	TGTGCCAGCAGCTTAACGGGAAGGACCGGGGAGCTGTTTTTT	CASSLTGRTGELFF
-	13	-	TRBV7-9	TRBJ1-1	TGTGCCAGCGGAATGAGCCTACCCTATGAAGCTTTCTTT	CASGMSLPYEAFF
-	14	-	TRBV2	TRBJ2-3	TGTGCCAGCAATGAAGGGATAAGCACAGATACGCAGTATTTT	CASNEGISTDTQYF
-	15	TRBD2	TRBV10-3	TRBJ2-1	TGTGCCATCAGTGAGAAGTTAAGCGGGAACAATGAGCAGTTCTTC	CAISEKLSGNNEQFF
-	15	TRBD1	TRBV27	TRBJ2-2	TGTGCCAGCAGTCCGAACAGGGGGCGCGGCGGGGAGCTGTTTTTT	CASSPNRGRGGELFF
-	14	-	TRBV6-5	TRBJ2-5	TGTGCCAGCAGTTACCGCGGGGTCCGGGAGACCCAGTACTTC	CASSYRGVRETQYF
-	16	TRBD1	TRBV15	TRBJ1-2	TGTGCCACCAGCAGAGATCTTGCACAGGGGATTTATGGCTACACCTTC	CATSRDLAQGIYGYTF
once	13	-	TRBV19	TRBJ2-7	TGTGCCAGTAGTATGGGCCGGGAATACGAGCAGTACTTC	CASSMGREYEQYF
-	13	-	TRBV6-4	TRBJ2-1	TGTGCCAGCAGTGAGGGTGTTGAGGATGAGCAGTTCTTC	CASSEGVEDEQFF
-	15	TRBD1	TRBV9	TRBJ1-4	TGTGCCAGCAGCGTACGGACAGGGGAAGGTGAAAAACTGTTTTTT	CASSVRTGEGEKLFF
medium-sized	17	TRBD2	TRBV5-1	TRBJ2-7	TGCGCCAGCAGCTCCCGCCCCCTAGCGGGAGTCACCTACGAGCAGTACTTC	CASSSRPLAGVTYEQYF
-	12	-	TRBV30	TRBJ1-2	TGTGCCTGGACCTGGATCTCGGGGGGCTACACCTTC	CAWTWISGGYTF
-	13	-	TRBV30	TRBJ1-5	TGTGCCTGGAGTGAAAATAGCAATCAGCCCCAGCATTTT	CAWSENSNQPQHF
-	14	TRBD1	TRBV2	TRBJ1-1	TGTGCCAGCAGGTTTCGGACAGGGGACCCTGAAGCTTTCTTT	CASRFRTGDPEAFF
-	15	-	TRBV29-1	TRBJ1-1	TGCAGCGTTGAAAAATCGGGTCAGCCCTTGGGTGAAGCTTTCTTT	CSVEKSGQPLGEAFF
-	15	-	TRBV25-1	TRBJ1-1	TGTGCCAGCAGTGAATTTGGAGGAGGGGTCGGGTTGGCTTTCTTT	CASSEFGGGVGLAFF
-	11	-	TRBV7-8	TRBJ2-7	TGTGCCAGCAGCCCCCGCTACGAGCAGTACTTC	CASSPRYEQYF
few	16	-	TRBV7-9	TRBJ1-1	TGTGCCAGCAACCTTCTACCTGACGGAACTAACACTGAAGCTTTCTTT	CASNLLPDGTNTEAFF
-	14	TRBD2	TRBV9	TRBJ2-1	TGTGCCAGCAGCCCGGGACTAGCGGGCAATGAGCAGTTCTTC	CASSPGLAGNEQFF
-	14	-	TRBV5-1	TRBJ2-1	TGCGCCAGCAGCTTGGGTCTTACGTCTGGTGAGCAGTTCTTC	CASSLGLTSGEQFF